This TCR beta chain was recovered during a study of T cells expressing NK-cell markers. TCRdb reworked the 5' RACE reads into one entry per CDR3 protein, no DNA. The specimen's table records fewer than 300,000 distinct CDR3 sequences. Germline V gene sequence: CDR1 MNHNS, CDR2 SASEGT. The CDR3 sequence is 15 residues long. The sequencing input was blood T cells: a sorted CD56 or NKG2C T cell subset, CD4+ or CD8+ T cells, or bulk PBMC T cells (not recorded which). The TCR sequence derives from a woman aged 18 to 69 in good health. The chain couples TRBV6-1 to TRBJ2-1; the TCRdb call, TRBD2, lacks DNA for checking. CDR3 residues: CASTSKAFSYNEQFF.